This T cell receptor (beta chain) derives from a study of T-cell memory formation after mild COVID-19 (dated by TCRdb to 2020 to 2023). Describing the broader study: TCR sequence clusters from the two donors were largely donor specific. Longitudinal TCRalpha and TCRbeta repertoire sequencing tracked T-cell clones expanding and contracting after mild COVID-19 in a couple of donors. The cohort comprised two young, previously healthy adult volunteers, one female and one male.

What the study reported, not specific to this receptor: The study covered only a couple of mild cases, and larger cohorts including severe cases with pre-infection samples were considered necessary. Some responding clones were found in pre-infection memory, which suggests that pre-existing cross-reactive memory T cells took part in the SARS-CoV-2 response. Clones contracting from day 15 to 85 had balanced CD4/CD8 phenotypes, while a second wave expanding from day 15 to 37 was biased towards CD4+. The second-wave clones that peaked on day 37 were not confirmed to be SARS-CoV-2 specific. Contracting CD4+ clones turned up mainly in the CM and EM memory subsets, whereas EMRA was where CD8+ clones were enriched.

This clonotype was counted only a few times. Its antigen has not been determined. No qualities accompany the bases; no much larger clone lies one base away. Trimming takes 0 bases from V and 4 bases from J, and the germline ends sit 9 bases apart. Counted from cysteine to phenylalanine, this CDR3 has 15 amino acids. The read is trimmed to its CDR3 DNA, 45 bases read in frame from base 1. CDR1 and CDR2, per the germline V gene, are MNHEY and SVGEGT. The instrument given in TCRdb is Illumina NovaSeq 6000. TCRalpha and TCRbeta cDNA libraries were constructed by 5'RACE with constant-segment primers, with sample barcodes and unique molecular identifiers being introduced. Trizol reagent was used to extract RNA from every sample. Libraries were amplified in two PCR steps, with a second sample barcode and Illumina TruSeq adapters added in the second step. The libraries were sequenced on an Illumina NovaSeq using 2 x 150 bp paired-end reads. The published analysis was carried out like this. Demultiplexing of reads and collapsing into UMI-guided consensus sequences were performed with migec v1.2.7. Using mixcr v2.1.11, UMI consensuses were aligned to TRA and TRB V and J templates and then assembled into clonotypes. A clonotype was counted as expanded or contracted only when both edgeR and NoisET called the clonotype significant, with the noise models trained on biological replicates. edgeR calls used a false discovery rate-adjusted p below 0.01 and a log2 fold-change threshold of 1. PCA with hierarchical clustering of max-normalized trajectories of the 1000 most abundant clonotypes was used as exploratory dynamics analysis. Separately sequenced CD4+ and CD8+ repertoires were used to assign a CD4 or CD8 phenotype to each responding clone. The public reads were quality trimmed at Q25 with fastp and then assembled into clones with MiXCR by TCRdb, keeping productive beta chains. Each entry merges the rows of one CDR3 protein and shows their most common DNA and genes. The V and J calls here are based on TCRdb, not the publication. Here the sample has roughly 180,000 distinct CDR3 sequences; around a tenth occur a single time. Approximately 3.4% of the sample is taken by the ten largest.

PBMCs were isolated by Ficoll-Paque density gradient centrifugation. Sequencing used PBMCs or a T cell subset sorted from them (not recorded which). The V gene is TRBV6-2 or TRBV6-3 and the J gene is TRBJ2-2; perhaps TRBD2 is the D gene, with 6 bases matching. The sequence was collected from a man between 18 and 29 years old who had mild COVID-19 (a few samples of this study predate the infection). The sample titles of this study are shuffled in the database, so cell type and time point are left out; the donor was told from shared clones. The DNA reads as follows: TGTGCCAGCAGTTACTCGTGGGGGGTCACCGGGGAGCTGTTTTTT. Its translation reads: CASSYSWGVTGELFF.